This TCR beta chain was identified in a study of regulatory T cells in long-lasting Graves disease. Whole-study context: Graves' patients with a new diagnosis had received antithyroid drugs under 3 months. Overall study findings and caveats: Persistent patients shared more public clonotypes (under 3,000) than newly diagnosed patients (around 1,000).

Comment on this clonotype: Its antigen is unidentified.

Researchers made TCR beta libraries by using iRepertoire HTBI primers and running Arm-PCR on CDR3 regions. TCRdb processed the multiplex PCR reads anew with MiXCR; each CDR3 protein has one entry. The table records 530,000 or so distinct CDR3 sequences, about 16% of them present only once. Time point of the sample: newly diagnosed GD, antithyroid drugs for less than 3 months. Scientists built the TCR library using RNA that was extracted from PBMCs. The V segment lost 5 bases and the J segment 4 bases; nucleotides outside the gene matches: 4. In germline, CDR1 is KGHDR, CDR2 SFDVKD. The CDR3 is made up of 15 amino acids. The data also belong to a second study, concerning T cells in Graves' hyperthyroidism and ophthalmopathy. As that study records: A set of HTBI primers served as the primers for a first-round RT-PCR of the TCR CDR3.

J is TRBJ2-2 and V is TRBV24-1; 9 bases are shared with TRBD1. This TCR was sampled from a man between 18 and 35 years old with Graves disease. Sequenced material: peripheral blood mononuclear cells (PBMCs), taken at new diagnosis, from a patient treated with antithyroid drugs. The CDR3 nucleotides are TGTGCCACCAGTGCCCGGACAGGGGTCACCGGGGAGCTGTTTTTT. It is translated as CATSARTGVTGELFF.